This note documents a single TCR beta chain sequence. Its target is not known. The data are from a study of cytomegalovirus exposure and HLA in healthy donors. Overall study results and limits: Common viral pathogens (according to a later analysis) appeared linked to several of the most significant clusters. Later analysis indicated greater clonal expansion among HLA-associated TCR beta chains than among equally common other chains. Reported results showed that the classifier diagnosed cytomegalovirus status with high specificity and sensitivity.

Researchers ran the PCR with 60 Vbeta and 13 Jbeta primers. The repertoire was sequenced with immunoSEQ multiplex PCR; TCRdb's copy has only in-frame clones and lacks some. The table has 150,000 to 200,000 clones, roughly four fifths seen once. V lost 2 bases, J lost 4 bases, and 6 bases lay in between. Germline V CDR1 and CDR2: SGHTS, YDEGEE. CDR3 size: 13 residues. Healthy people donating bone marrow made up the donors. The chain combines TRBV5-8 with TRBJ1-4; possible D gene TRBD1, 5 bases. This receptor was identified in a woman between 50 and 59 years old in good health and CMV-seronegative. What was sequenced was PBMCs. CDR3 loop: CASSFDSNEKLFF. CDR3 DNA: TGTGCCAGCAGCTTTGACAGTAATGAAAAACTGTTTTTT. Using reference TRBV5-8 and TRBJ1-4 for the parts outside the CDR3, the full variable domain is EAGVTQSPTHLIKTRGQQATLRCSPISGHTSVYWYQQALGLGLQFLLWYDEGEERNRGNFPPRFSGRQFPNYSSELNVNALELEDSALYLCASSFDSNEKLFFGSGTQLSVL.